The source of this T cell receptor beta chain is a study of shared clonotypes between healthy human individuals. Study-level background: Aged between 18 and 49, the donors were two women and three men. Study-level results: Some naive CD4 clonotypes, 5% to 5.5%, turned up in common across several donors.

CDR1 is SQVTM, CDR2 ANQGSEA, per germline. The V end was cut by 6 bases, the J end by 4 bases, with 15 bases between. This CDR3 region has 13 residues. Notes on this clone: Its antigen remains unidentified.

TCRdb's table, derived via immunoSEQ multiplex PCR, lists solely in-frame clones and lacks some. The sample holds roughly 400,000 clones, around 96% seen once. This rearrangement joins TRBV29-1 to TRBJ1-1; perhaps TRBD1 as D (6 bases). The clonotype originates from a man younger than 40 in good health. The specimen sequenced was memory CD8+ T cells sorted from blood. Subset meaning: CD45RO+ cells pooled with CCR7-negative TemRA cells. This chain's CDR3 is CSVDHRVGTEAFF. The CDR3 DNA reads TGCAGCGTGGACCACAGGGTAGGCACTGAAGCTTTCTTT. Full variable domain (rest looked up from reference TRBV29-1 and TRBJ1-1): SAVISQKPSRDICQRGTSLTIQCQVDSQVTMMFWYRQQPGQSLTLIATANQGSEATYESGFVIDKFPISRPNLTFSTLTVSNMSPEDSSIYLCSVDHRVGTEAFFGQGTRLTVV.